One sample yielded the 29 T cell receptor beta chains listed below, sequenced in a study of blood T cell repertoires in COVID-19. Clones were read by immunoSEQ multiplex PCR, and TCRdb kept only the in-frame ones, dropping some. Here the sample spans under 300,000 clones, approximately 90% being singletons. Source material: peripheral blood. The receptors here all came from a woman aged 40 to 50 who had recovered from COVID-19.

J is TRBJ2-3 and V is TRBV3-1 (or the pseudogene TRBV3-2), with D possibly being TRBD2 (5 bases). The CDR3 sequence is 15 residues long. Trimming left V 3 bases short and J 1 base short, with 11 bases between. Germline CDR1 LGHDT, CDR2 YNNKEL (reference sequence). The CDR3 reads CASSHTSGGTDTQYF. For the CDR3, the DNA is TGTGCCAGCAGCCATACTAGTGGGGGCACAGATACGCAGTATTTT.

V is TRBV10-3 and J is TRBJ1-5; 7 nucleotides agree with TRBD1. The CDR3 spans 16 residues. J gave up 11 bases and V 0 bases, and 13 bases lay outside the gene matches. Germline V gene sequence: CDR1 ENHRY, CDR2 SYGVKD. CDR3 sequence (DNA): TGTGCCATCAGTGAGTCATCGGGACAGAGGAAGGGAGCCCAGCATTTT. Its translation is CAISESSGQRKGAQHF.

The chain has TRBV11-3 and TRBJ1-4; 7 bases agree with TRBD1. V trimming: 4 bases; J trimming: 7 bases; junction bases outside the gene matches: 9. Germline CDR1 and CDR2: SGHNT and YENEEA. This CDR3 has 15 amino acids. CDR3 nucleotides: TGTGCCAGCAGCTATACAGGGGCTGGGGTTGAAAAACTGTTTTTT. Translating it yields CASSYTGAGVEKLFF. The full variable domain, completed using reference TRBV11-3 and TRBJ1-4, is EAGVVQSPRYKIIEKKQPVAFWCNPISGHNTLYWYLQNLGQGPELLIRYENEEAVDDSQLPKDRFSAERLKGVDSTLKIQPAELGDSAVYLCASSYTGAGVEKLFFGSGTQLSVL.

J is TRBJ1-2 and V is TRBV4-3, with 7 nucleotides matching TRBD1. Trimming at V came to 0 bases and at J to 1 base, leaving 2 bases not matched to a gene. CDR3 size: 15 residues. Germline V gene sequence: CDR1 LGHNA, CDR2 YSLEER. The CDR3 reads CASSQDGTVNYGYTF. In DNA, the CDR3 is TGCGCCAGCAGCCAAGACGGGACAGTTAACTATGGCTACACCTTC.

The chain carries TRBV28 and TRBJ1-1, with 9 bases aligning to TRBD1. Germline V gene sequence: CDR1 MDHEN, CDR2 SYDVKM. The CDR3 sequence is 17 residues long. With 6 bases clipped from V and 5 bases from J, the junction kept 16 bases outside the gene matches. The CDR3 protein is CASSPLGQGRGGTEAFF. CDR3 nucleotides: TGTGCCAGCAGCCCATTGGGACAGGGCCGAGGGGGGACTGAAGCTTTCTTT.

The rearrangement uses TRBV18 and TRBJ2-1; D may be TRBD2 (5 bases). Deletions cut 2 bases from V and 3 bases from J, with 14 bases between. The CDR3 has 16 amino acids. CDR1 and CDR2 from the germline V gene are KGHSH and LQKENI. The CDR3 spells CASSPSRDRVYNEQFF. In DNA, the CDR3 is TGTGCCAGCTCACCATCGAGGGATAGGGTCTACAATGAGCAGTTCTTC.

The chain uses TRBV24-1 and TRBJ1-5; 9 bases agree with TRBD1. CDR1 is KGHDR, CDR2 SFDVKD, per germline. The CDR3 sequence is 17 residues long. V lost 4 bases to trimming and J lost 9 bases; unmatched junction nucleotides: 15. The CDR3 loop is CATSDPQTGTGFGPQHF. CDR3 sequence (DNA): TGTGCCACCAGTGACCCACAAACCGGGACAGGGTTTGGGCCCCAGCATTTT.

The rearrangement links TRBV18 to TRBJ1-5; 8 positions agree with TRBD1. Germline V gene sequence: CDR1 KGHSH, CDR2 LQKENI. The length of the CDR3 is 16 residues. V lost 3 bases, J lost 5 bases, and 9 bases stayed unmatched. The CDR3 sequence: CASSPQGAGSHQPQHF. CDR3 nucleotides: TGTGCCAGCTCACCCCAGGGGGCGGGTAGTCATCAGCCCCAGCATTTT.

CDR3 amino acids: CASSQLQGSQFF. The DNA for the CDR3 is TGTGCCAGCAGTCAGCTACAGGGCTCGCAGTTCTTC. This chain connects TRBV27 to TRBJ2-1, with D maybe TRBD1 (6 bases). Trimming removed 5 bases at V and 12 bases at J, with 14 bases between. CDR3 length: 12 amino acids. CDR1 is MNHEY and CDR2 is SMNVEV in the germline V gene (reference sequence).

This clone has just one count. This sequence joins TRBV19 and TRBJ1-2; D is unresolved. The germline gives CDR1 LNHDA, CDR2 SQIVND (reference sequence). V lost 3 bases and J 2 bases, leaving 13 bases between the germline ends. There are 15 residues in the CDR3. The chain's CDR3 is CASSIGLVFNYGYTF. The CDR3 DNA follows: TGTGCCAGTAGTATCGGTCTTGTGTTCAACTATGGCTACACCTTC.

CDR3 coding DNA: TGTGCCACCAGTGGCTACTCAGGGGTTCTCGGTCGGAATGAGCAGTTCTTC. This sequence encodes CATSGYSGVLGRNEQFF. The V call is TRBV24-1, the J call TRBJ2-1; a possible D gene is TRBD1 (6 bases). This CDR3 region has 17 residues. Germline V lookup: CDR1 KGHDR, CDR2 SFDVKD. Trimming left V 5 bases short and J 7 bases short, with 23 bases between.

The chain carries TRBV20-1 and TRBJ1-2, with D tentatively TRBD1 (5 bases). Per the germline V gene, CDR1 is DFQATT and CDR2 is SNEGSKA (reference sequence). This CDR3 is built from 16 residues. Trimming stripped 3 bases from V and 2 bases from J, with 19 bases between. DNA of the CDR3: TGCAGTGCTAGTCGCCTCGCCACGGGACTCAACTATGGCTACACCTTC. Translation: CSASRLATGLNYGYTF.

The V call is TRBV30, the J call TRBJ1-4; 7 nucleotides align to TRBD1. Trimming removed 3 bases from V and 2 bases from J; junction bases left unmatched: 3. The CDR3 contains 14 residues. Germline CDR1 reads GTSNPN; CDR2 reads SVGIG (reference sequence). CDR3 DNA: TGTGCCTGGAGGGGGGACAGCACTAATGAAAAACTGTTTTTT. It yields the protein CAWRGDSTNEKLFF. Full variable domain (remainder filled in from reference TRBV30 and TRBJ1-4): SQTIHQWPATLVQPVGSPLSLECTVEGTSNPNLYWYRQAAGRGLQLLFYSVGIGQISSEVPQNLSASRPQDRQFILSSKKLLLSDSGFYLCAWRGDSTNEKLFFGSGTQLSVL.

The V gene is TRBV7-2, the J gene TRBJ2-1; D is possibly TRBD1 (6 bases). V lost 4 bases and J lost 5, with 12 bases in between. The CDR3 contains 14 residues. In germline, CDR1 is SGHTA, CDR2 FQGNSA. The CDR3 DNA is TGTGCCAGCAGCTCAGCTGGACAGCACAATGAGCAGTTCTTC. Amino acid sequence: CASSSAGQHNEQFF.

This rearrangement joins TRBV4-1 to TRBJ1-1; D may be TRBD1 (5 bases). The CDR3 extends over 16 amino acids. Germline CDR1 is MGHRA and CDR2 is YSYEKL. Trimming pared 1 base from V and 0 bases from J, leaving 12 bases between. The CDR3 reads CASSQGGGNLNTEAFF. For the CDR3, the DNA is TGCGCCAGCAGCCAAGGTGGGGGGAATTTGAACACTGAAGCTTTCTTT.

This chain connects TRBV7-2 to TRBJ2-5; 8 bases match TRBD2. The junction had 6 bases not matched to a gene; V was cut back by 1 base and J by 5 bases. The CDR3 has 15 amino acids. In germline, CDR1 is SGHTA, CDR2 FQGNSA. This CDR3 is CASSLGSGSGETQYF. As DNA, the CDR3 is TGTGCCAGCAGCTTAGGAAGCGGGAGTGGGGAGACCCAGTACTTC.

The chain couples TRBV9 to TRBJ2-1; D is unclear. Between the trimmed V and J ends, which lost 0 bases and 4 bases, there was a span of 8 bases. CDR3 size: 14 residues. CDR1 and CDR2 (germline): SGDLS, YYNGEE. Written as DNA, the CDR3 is TGTGCCAGCAGCGTAGCGGGTTCGTACAATGAGCAGTTCTTC. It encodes CASSVAGSYNEQFF. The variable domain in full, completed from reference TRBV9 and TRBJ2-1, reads DSGVTQTPKHLITATGQRVTLRCSPRSGDLSVYWYQQSLDQGLQFLIQYYNGEERAKGNILERFSAQQFPDLHSELNLSSLELGDSALYFCASSVAGSYNEQFFGPGTRLTVL.

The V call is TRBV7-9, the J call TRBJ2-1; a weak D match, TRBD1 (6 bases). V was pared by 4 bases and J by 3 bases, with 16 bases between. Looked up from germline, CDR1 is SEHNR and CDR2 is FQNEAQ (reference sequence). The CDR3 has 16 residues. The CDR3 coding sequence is TGTGCCAGCAGCTCCGGGACAAAAAACATCTACAATGAGCAGTTCTTC. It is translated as CASSSGTKNIYNEQFF.

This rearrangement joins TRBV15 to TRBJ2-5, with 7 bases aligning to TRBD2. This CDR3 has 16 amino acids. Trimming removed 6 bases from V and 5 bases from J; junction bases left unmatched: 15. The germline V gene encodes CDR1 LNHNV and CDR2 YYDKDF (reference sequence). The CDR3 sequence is CATSGGVAGVGETQYF. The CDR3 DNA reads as TGTGCCACCAGTGGGGGGGTAGCGGGTGTGGGGGAGACCCAGTACTTC.

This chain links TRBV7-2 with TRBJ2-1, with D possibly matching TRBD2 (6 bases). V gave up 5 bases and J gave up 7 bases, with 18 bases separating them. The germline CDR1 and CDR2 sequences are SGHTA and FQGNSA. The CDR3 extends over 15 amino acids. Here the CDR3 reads CASSPPTRVGNEQFF. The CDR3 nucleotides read TGTGCCAGCAGCCCCCCGACTAGAGTAGGGAATGAGCAGTTCTTC.

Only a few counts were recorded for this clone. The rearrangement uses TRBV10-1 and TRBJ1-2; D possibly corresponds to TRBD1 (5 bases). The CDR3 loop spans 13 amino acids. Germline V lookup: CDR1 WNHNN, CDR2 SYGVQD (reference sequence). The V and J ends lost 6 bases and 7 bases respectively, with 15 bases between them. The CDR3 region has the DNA TGCGCCAGCAGCCCCCGCGTGGGGGGTGGCTACACCTTC. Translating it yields CASSPRVGGGYTF.

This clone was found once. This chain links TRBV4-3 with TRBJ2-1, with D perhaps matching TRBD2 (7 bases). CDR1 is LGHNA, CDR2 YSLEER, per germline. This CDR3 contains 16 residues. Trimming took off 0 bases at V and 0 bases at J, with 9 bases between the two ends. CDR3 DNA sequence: TGCGCCAGCAGCCAAGAGGGGGGGGCCTCCTACAATGAGCAGTTCTTC. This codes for CASSQEGGASYNEQFF.

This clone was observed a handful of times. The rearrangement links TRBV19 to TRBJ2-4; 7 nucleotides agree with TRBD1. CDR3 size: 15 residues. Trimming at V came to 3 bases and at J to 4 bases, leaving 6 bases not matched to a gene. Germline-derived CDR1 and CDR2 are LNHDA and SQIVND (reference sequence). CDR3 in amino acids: CASSIRRGSKNIQYF. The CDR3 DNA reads TGTGCCAGTAGTATCCGCAGGGGGTCTAAAAACATTCAGTACTTC.

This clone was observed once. The CDR3 bases are TGTGCCAGTAGTCCGCGGGACAGGGGGCGTTGGTACGAGCAGTACTTC. Encoded protein: CASSPRDRGRWYEQYF. The chain employs TRBV19 and TRBJ2-7; 12 bases are shared with TRBD1. Germline V lookup: CDR1 LNHDA, CDR2 SQIVND (reference sequence). The CDR3 extends over 16 amino acids. After removal of 5 bases from V and 4 bases from J, the junction contained 9 bases not matched to a gene.

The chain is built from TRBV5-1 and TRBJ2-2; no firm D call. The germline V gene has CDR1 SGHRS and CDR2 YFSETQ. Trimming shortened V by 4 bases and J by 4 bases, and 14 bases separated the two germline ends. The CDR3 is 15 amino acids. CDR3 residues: CASSPQPRSTGELFF. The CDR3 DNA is TGCGCCAGCAGCCCTCAACCACGGTCCACCGGGGAGCTGTTTTTT.

The CDR3 sequence: CATSDSTGAGGDTQYF. CDR3 DNA: TGTGCCACCAGTGATTCGACGGGAGCGGGTGGAGATACGCAGTATTTT. The chain joins TRBV24-1 to TRBJ2-3; possible D gene TRBD2, 6 bases. The length of the CDR3 is 16 residues. The V end lost 2 bases, the J end lost 5 bases, and 16 bases lay between the germline ends. CDR1 and CDR2 from the germline V gene are KGHDR and SFDVKD.

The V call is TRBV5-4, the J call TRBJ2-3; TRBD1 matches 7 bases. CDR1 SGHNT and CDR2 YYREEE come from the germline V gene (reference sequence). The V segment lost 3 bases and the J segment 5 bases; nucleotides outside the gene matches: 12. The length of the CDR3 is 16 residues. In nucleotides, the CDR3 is TGTGCCAGCAGCTCGGACGACAGGGCAAGGGGAGATACGCAGTATTTT. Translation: CASSSDDRARGDTQYF.

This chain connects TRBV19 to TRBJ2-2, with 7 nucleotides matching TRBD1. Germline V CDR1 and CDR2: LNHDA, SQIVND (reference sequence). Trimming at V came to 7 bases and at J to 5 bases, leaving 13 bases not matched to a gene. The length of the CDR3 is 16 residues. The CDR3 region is CASTVGRSQGTGELFF. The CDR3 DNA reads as TGTGCCAGTACCGTGGGGCGCTCACAGGGGACCGGGGAGCTGTTTTTT. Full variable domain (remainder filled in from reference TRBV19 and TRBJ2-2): DGGITQSPKYLFRKEGQNVTLSCEQNLNHDAMYWYRQDPGQGLRLIYYSQIVNDFQKGDIAEGYSVSREKKESFPLTVTSAQKNPTAFYLCASTVGRSQGTGELFFGEGSRLTVL.

The CDR3 spells CASSRIRGTEAFF. The CDR3, as DNA: TGTGCCAGCAGCCGAATCAGGGGCACTGAAGCTTTCTTT. The V call is TRBV6-5, the J call TRBJ1-1; TRBD1 is a possible D gene (6 bases). Germline V CDR1 and CDR2: MNHEY, SVGAGI. The CDR3 loop spans 13 amino acids. The V end lost 6 bases, the J end lost 4 bases, and 12 bases lay between the germline ends.